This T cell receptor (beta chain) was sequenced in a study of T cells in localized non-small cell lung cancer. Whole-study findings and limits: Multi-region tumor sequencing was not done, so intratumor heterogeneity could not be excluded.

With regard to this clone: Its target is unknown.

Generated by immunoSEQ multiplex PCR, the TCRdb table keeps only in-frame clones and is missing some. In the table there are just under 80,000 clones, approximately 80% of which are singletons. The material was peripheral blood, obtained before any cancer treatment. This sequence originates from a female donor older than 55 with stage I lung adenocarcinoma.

The CDR3 nucleotides read TGTGCCACCACAACAACCTGGGACAGGGGAGGTCAGCCCCAGCATTTT. Translating it yields CATTTTWDRGGQPQHF. V and J are TRBV28 and TRBJ1-5; 10 bases fit TRBD1. Germline V gene sequence: CDR1 MDHEN, CDR2 SYDVKM. The J segment lost 6 bases and the V segment lost 10 bases, leaving 15 bases of the junction unmatched. This CDR3 spans 16 amino acids.